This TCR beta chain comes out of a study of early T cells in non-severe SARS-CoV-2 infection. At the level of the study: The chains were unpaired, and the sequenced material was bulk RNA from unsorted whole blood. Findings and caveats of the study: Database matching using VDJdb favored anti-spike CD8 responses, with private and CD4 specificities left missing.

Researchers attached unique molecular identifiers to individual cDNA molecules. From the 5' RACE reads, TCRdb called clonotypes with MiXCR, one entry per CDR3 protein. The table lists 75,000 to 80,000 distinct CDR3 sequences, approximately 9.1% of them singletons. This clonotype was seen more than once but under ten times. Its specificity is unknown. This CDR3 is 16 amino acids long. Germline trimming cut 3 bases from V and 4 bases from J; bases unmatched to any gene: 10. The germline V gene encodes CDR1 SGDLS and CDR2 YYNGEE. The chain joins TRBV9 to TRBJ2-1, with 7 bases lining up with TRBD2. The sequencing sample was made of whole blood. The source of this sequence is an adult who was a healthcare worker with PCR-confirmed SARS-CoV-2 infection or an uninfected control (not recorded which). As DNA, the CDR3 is TGTGCCAGCAGCGGATATGCGGGAGCACGATACAATGAGCAGTTCTTC. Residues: CASSGYAGARYNEQFF.